The present entry profiles one T cell receptor beta chain with its context. Its antigen has not been determined. No per-base quality is available; no much larger clone lies one base away. This record comes from a study of neoadjuvant anti-PD-1 for oral cavity cancer (dated by TCRdb to the early 2020s). In terms of the full investigation: Three to four biweekly doses of nivolumab at 3 mg/kg were mostly administered to patients before curative-intent surgical resection. There were about a dozen patients in the parent correlative cohort, and the response rate was more than 25%. Patients with complete response, partial response or stable disease by RECIST 1.1 were defined as responders, whereas patients with progression were defined as non-responders. For patients who did not progress, a fourth nivolumab dose was given around day 43, followed by definitive surgical resection on days 50-56.

The time point label corresponds to: before neoadjuvant nivolumab. The patients had newly diagnosed stage II-IVA oral cavity squamous cell carcinoma and had not received any prior systemic or radiation treatment. The cohort was made up of patients with locally advanced, HPV-negative oral cavity squamous cell carcinoma. Peripheral blood mononuclear cells were analyzed directly and were not maintained or expanded in culture. Samples came from a longitudinal correlative study of a single-arm phase II trial of neoadjuvant nivolumab in oral cavity squamous cell carcinoma. Genomic DNA-based TCRbeta sequencing was performed on subject-matched pre- and post-treatment PBMCs and tumors from three responders and three non-responders. Peripheral blood mononuclear cells were collected before nivolumab treatment and were collected again after treatment, at the time of surgery. The Maxwell RSC DNA from Cells kit was used to extract genomic DNA from PBMCs.

What the authors observed across the whole study: Higher pretreatment blood Treg/Th17 ratios correlated with both higher pretreatment blood TCRbeta clonality and lower post-treatment tumor TCRbeta clonality. After neoadjuvant nivolumab, significantly higher T cell clonality (Gini index) was found within PBMCs in non-responders than in responders. TCR analyses included only three patients per response group, and the authors called for larger cohorts for validation.

Taken from cysteine to phenylalanine, the CDR3 has 16 residues. Just CDR3 DNA is preserved here, 48 bases in frame from base 1. The germline V gene (reference sequence) supplies CDR1 MNHEY and CDR2 SMNVEV. For this chain, trimming is 0 bases at the V end and 2 bases at the J end, and the number of junction bases without a gene match is 6. For deep sequencing of PBMC libraries, mostly around 520 ng of input genomic DNA was used, and six replicates were run per sample. Following the manufacturer's instructions, the team built TCRbeta libraries using the immunoSEQ hsTCRbeta kit. An Illumina NovaSeq 6000 S4 flow cell was used to sequence the final libraries, which had first been combined to 3 nM. In the paper's pipeline: The immunoSEQ Analyzer was used for raw data preprocessing and quality control. The analysis was restricted to productive rearrangements, with each unique CDR3 amino acid sequence defining a clonotype. Repertoire clonality was estimated as the Gini-Simpson index, computed with the R package tcR. Student's t test was used to compare Gini indices, while Pearson correlation assessed associations with tumor size change. Sourced from immuneACCESS, this table was stored by TCRdb with only in-frame sequences that have V and J called. A share of the clones is absent; for the studies checked, an unresolved V gene accounts for under half, and the remainder has no known explanation. V and J calls and clone size are given by that table; D and trimming were obtained from the DNA. This sample lists 60,000 to 75,000 clones; 80% to 90% were detected once. The ten largest clones add up to roughly 3.5% of the sample.

The chain employs TRBV27 and TRBJ2-7; a stretch of 8 junction bases matches TRBD2. The TCR was taken from a person between 35 and 79 years old with oral cavity squamous cell carcinoma. Sequenced material: PBMCs, taken before nivolumab (anti-PD-1) treatment. DNA sequence: TGTGCCAGCAGTTTATCTCCGACTAGCGTCCCCTACGAGCAGTACTTC. The encoded protein is CASSLSPTSVPYEQYF.